This entry lists 4 T cell receptor beta chains sequenced from one sample in a study of blood T cell repertoires in COVID-19. Only in-frame clones appear in the TCRdb table, and some are missing; sequencing was by immunoSEQ multiplex PCR. Among around 220,000 clones, 82% were seen once, and the ten largest hold roughly 8.2%. Material for sequencing was peripheral blood. These receptors were collected from a woman older than 75 with COVID-19, enrolled during active disease.

This clone was observed at least ten times. The rearrangement uses TRBV20-1 and TRBJ1-4, with D hard to call. Germline V gene data show CDR1 as DFQATT and CDR2 as SNEGSKA (reference sequence). The CDR3 spans 10 residues. This CDR3 reads CSFRREKLFF. CDR3 nucleotides: TGCAGCTTTAGGAGGGAAAAACTGTTTTTT.

The gene calls are TRBV10-3 and TRBJ1-2; the match to TRBD1 covers 8 bases. CDR1 and CDR2 from the germline V gene are ENHRY and SYGVKD. The V and J ends lost 6 bases and 4 bases, in that order; junction bases with no gene match: 4. This CDR3 is built from 13 residues. Here the CDR3 DNA reads TGTGCCATCAGGACCGGGACAGGCTATGGCTACACCTTC. Translation: CAIRTGTGYGYTF.

This chain uses TRBV4-1 with TRBJ1-2; no clear D gene. This CDR3 comprises 12 residues. Germline V lookup: CDR1 MGHRA, CDR2 YSYEKL. V was clipped by 4 bases and J by 5 bases, with 8 bases between them. CDR3 nucleotide sequence: TGCGCCAGCAGCCTCGGGGAATATGGCTACACCTTC. Protein sequence: CASSLGEYGYTF.

V is TRBV7-9 and J is TRBJ2-3; D might be TRBD2 (5 bases). This CDR3 is 14 amino acids long. Germline V gene data show CDR1 as SEHNR and CDR2 as FQNEAQ (reference sequence). The V and J ends lost 3 bases and 5 bases respectively, with 12 bases between them. Written as DNA, the CDR3 is TGTGCCAGCAGCTTCCAACGGGATGGAGATACGCAGTATTTT. Amino acid sequence: CASSFQRDGDTQYF.